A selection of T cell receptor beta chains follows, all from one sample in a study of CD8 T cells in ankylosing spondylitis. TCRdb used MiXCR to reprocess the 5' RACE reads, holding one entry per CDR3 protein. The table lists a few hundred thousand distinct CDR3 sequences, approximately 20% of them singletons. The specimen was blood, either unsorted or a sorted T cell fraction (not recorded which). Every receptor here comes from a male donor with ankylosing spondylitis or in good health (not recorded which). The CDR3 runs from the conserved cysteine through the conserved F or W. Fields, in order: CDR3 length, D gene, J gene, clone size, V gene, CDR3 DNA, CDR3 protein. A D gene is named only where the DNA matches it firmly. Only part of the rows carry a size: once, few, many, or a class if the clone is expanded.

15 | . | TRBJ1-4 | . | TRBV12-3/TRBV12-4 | TGTGCCAGCAGTCCAGGGGCAGCAACTAATGAAAAACTGTTTTTT | CASSPGAATNEKLFF
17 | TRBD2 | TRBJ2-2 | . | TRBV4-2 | TGTGCCAGCAGCCTGGGACTAGCGGGATCGAACACCGGGGAGCTGTTTTTT | CASSLGLAGSNTGELFF
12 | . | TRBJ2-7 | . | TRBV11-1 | TGTGCCAGCAGCTACGGGAACGACGAGCAGTACTTC | CASSYGNDEQYF
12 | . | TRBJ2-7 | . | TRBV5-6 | TGTGCCAGCAGCGGGGGTGGCTACGAGCAGTACTTC | CASSGGGYEQYF
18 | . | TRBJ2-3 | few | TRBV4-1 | TGCGCCAGCAGCCAAGAGGGGGGCCTTGCGGCCTTCACAGATACGCAGTATTTT | CASSQEGGLAAFTDTQYF
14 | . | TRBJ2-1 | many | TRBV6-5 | TGTGCCAGCAGTTACTCCAGCGATTACAATGAGCAGTTCTTC | CASSYSSDYNEQFF
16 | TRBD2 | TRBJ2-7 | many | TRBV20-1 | TGCAGTGTTCGAGCGCTAGGGACTAGCGAGAACTACGAGCAGTACTTC | CSVRALGTSENYEQYF
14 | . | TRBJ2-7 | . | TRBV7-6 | TGTGCCAGCAGCGGACTGGACAGCCAATACGAGCAGTACTTC | CASSGLDSQYEQYF
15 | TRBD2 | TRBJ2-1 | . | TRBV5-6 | TGTGCCAGCAGCTTGATAGCGGGAGGTGGGCATGAGCAGTTCTTC | CASSLIAGGGHEQFF
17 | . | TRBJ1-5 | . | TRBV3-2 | . | CACCQVWVGAGNQPQHF
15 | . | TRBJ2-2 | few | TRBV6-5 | TGTGCCAGCAGTTACGCAGGTCCCTGGACCGGGGAGCTGTTTTTT | CASSYAGPWTGELFF
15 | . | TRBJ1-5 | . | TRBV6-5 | TGTGCCAGCAGTTACTCGGGGAGGGCTAATCAGCCCCAGCATTTT | CASSYSGRANQPQHF
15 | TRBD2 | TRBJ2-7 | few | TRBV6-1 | TGTGCCAGTTCGGCTAGCGGGAGTGTCGGCTACGAGCAGTACTTC | CASSASGSVGYEQYF
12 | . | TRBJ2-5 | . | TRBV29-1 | TGCAGCGTTGATTCTGGTCAAGAGACCCAGTACTTC | CSVDSGQETQYF
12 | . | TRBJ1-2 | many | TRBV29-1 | TGCAGCGTAATTGGGACGGAAGAGGGCTACACCTTC | CSVIGTEEGYTF
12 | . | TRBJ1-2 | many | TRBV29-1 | TGCAGCGGTCTAGGGGGGTCCTATGGCTACACCTTC | CSGLGGSYGYTF
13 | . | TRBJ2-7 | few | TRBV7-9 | TGTGCCAGCACTCCCCTGTATTCGAACGAGCAGTACTTC | CASTPLYSNEQYF
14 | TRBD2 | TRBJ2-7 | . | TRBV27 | TGTGCCAGTAGACCCCCCGGGACTATCTACGAGCAGTACTTC | CASRPPGTIYEQYF
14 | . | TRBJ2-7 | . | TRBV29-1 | TGCAGCGTTGCGCCTCAGGGTGAAACCTACGAGCAGTACTTC | CSVAPQGETYEQYF
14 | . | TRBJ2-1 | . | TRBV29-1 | TGCAGCGGGACCGGGACTCCATCCTCCAATGAGCAGTTCTTC | CSGTGTPSSNEQFF
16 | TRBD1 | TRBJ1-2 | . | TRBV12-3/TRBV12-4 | TGTGCCAGCAGTTCTTCCCCCGGGACAGAAGACTATGGCTACACCTTC | CASSSSPGTEDYGYTF
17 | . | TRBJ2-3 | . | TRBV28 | TGTGCCAGCAGTGCACTCCTCGACCGCAGTGATACAGATACGCAGTATTTT | CASSALLDRSDTDTQYF
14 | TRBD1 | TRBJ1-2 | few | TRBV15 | TGTGCCACCAGCCATCCCCGGACAGGGCGCGGCTACACCTTC | CATSHPRTGRGYTF
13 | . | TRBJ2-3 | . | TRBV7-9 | TGTGCCAGCAGCGCGGAGGGCACAGATACGCAGTATTTT | CASSAEGTDTQYF
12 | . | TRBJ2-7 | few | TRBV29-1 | TGCAGCGTGAGGGCAGGAAACTACGAGCAGTACTTC | CSVRAGNYEQYF
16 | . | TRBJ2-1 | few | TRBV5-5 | TGTGCCAGCAGCTTGGCCTCTAGGACGGCCTACAATGAGCAGTTCTTC | CASSLASRTAYNEQFF
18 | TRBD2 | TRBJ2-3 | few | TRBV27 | TGTGCCAGCAGTCTAAGAGGACTAGCGGGAGGGGTAACAGATACGCAGTATTTT | CASSLRGLAGGVTDTQYF
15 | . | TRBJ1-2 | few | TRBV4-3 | TGCGCCAGCAGCCAAGATAAGGGGGATAACTATGGCTACACCTTC | CASSQDKGDNYGYTF
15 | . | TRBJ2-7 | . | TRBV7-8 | TGTGCCAGCAGCGACACCGGGACCGCGAGGGACGAGCAGTACTTC | CASSDTGTARDEQYF
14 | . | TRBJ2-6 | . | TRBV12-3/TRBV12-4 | TGTGCCAGCAGTGAGGGTTTAGGGGCCAACGTCCTGACTTTC | CASSEGLGANVLTF
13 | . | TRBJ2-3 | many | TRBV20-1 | TGCAGTGCTAACGAAGCCCAGGAGTATACGCAGTATTTT | CSANEAQEYTQYF
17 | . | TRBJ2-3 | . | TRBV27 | TGTGCCAGCAGCTGGGGCCAGCAGTTGGGAGACACAGATACGCAGTATTTT | CASSWGQQLGDTDTQYF
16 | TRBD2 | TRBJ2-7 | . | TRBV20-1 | TGCAGTGCTACCTTATTCGGGACTAGCGGGATCTACGAGCAGTACTTC | CSATLFGTSGIYEQYF
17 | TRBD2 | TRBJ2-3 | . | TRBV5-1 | TGCGCCAGCCGCTTAGGTCTCGAGCGGGGGGTCACAGATACGCAGTATTTT | CASRLGLERGVTDTQYF
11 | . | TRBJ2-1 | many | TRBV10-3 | TGTGCCATCAGTGCAGACAATGAGCAGTTCTTC | CAISADNEQFF
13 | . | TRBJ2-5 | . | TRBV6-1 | TGTGCCAGCAGTGAAGCCTACCAAGAGACCCAGTACTTC | CASSEAYQETQYF
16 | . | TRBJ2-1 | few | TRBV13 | TGTGCCAGCAGCTTCGCCGGGACAAATTCCTACAATGAGCAGTTCTTC | CASSFAGTNSYNEQFF
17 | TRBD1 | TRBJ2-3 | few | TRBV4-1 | TGCGCCAGCAGCCAGATTGTTCCGGGACAGGCCACAGATACGCAGTATTTT | CASSQIVPGQATDTQYF
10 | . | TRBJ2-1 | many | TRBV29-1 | TGCAGCGTTGTGGGGCATGAGCAGTTCTTC | CSVVGHEQFF
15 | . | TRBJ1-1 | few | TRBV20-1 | TGCAGTGCACATCAGACAGCAATCATGAACACTGAAGCTTTCTTT | CSAHQTAIMNTEAFF
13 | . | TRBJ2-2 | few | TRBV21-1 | TGTGCCAGCAGCACTCGAGGCACCGGGGAGCTGTTTTTT | CASSTRGTGELFF
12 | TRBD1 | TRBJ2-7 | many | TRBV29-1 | TGCAGCGCCCCCGGACAGGGGGCTGAGCAGTACTTC | CSAPGQGAEQYF
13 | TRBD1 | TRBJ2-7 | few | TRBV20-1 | TGCAGTGCCCACGGAGGACAGGACCACGAGCAGTACTTC | CSAHGGQDHEQYF
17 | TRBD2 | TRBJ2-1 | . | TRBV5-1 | TGCGCCAGCAGCTCCCCGGCGGGACTAGGGGGCTACAATGAGCAGTTCTTC | CASSSPAGLGGYNEQFF
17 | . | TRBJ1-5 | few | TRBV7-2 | TGTGCCAGCAGCCAAACCGGGGTAAGGGTTGGCAATCAGCCCCAGCATTTT | CASSQTGVRVGNQPQHF
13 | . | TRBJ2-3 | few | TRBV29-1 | TGCAGCGCGACGGTCACTAGCACAGATACGCAGTATTTT | CSATVTSTDTQYF
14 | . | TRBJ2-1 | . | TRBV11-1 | TGTGCCAGCAGCCATAGCCACCTTTACAATGAGCAGTTCTTC | CASSHSHLYNEQFF
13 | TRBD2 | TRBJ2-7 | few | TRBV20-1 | TGCAGTGCTAGCTTTCAGCGGGAGGGTGAGCAGTACTTC | CSASFQREGEQYF
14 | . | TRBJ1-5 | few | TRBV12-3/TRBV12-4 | TGTGCCAGCAGTTTGGGGGAGAGCAATCAGCCCCAGCATTTT | CASSLGESNQPQHF
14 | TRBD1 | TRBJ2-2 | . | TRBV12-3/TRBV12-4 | TGTGCCAGCATCCCCTGGACAGGAACCGGGGAGCTGTTTTTT | CASIPWTGTGELFF
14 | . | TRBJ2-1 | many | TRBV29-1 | TGCAGCGTTGAGCGGCCTATCCGGTACAATGAGCAGTTCTTC | CSVERPIRYNEQFF
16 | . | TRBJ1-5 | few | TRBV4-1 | TGCGCCAGCAGCCACCCGGGACGGGATAGCAATCAGCCCCAGCATTTT | CASSHPGRDSNQPQHF